The rows below give T cell receptor beta chains drawn from one sample of a study of shared clonotypes between healthy human individuals. The repertoire was sequenced with immunoSEQ multiplex PCR; TCRdb's copy has only in-frame clones and lacks some. The sample includes roughly 500,000 clones, 60% to 85% of them seen just once. Sequenced sample: PBMCs. These TCRs come from a woman between 40 and 55 years old in good health. Some clones in this sample may be carry-over from other donors' samples. Both conserved end residues are part of each CDR3. A D gene is named only where the DNA matches it firmly. Not every row has a clone size; where given, it reads once, few, many or a size class.

size: .; J: TRBJ2-7; D: TRBD1; V: TRBV15; length: 14; CDR3: CATSREGTAYEQYF; DNA: TGTGCCACCAGCAGAGAAGGGACAGCATACGAGCAGTACTTC
size: .; J: TRBJ1-4; D: TRBD1; V: TRBV5-6; length: 16; CDR3: CASSLAPDRVREKLFF; DNA: TGTGCCAGCAGCTTGGCACCGGACAGGGTTCGCGAAAAACTGTTTTTT
size: few; J: TRBJ2-7; D: TRBD2; V: TRBV6-1; length: 14; CDR3: CASSSSGSLYEQYF; DNA: TGTGCCAGCAGTTCTAGCGGGAGTTTGTACGAGCAGTACTTC
size: .; J: TRBJ1-2; D: TRBD1; V: TRBV28; length: 16; CDR3: CASSLTGVYSNYGYTF; DNA: TGTGCCAGCAGTTTAACAGGGGTCTATTCTAACTATGGCTACACCTTC
size: .; J: TRBJ2-1; D: TRBD2; V: TRBV11-1; length: 15; CDR3: CASSWGTSSYNEQFF; DNA: TGTGCCAGCAGCTGGGGGACTAGCTCCTACAATGAGCAGTTCTTC
size: .; J: TRBJ2-5; D: .; V: TRBV7-7; length: 13; CDR3: CASSLDRQETQYF; DNA: TGTGCTAGCAGCTTAGACAGGCAAGAGACCCAGTACTTC
size: once; J: TRBJ2-3; D: TRBD1; V: TRBV7-8; length: 16; CDR3: CASSHWTGASTDTQYF; DNA: TGTGCCAGCAGCCACTGGACAGGGGCTAGCACAGATACGCAGTATTTT
size: .; J: TRBJ1-3; D: .; V: TRBV11-2; length: 16; CDR3: CASSLDHGGVGNTIYF; DNA: TGTGCCAGCAGCTTAGATCATGGAGGGGTTGGAAACACCATATATTTT
size: .; J: TRBJ2-2; D: .; V: TRBV28; length: 15; CDR3: CASSLAGRDTGELFF; DNA: TGTGCCAGCAGTTTGGCAGGGAGAGACACCGGGGAGCTGTTTTTT
size: .; J: TRBJ2-6; D: TRBD2; V: TRBV7-9; length: 19; CDR3: CASSLQVAGGNLGANVLTF; DNA: TGTGCCAGCAGCTTACAGGTAGCGGGAGGGAACCTTGGGGCCAACGTCCTGACTTTC
size: once; J: TRBJ1-4; D: .; V: TRBV7-9; length: 14; CDR3: CASSLGSENEKLFF; DNA: TGTGCCAGCAGCTTAGGGTCAGAAAATGAAAAACTGTTTTTT
size: once; J: TRBJ2-1; D: TRBD2; V: TRBV7-8; length: 15; CDR3: CASSLRTSGSNEQFF; DNA: TGTGCCAGCAGCTTACGGACTAGCGGGAGCAATGAGCAGTTCTTC
size: .; J: TRBJ2-3; D: .; V: TRBV9; length: 14; CDR3: CASSRGRVTDTQYF; DNA: TGTGCCAGCAGCCGAGGCCGAGTCACAGATACGCAGTATTTT
size: .; J: TRBJ2-3; D: TRBD1; V: TRBV5-6; length: 15; CDR3: CASRSDRAGTDTQYF; DNA: TGTGCCAGCAGATCCGACAGGGCCGGCACAGATACGCAGTATTTT
size: .; J: TRBJ2-3; D: .; V: TRBV2; length: 14; CDR3: CASSVGTITDTQYF; DNA: TGTGCCAGCAGTGTGGGGACCATCACAGATACGCAGTATTTT
size: .; J: TRBJ2-7; D: TRBD2; V: TRBV7-6; length: 15; CDR3: CASSFHLAGRNEQYF; DNA: TGTGCCAGCAGCTTCCACTTAGCGGGAAGAAACGAGCAGTACTTC
size: .; J: TRBJ2-6; D: .; V: TRBV7-9; length: 15; CDR3: CASRGGMGGANVLTF; DNA: TGTGCCAGCCGCGGGGGCATGGGAGGGGCCAACGTCCTGACTTTC
size: .; J: TRBJ2-5; D: .; V: TRBV5-1; length: 14; CDR3: CASSLVVAQETQYF; DNA: TGCGCCAGCAGCTTGGTGGTAGCCCAAGAGACCCAGTACTTC
size: .; J: TRBJ2-1; D: .; V: TRBV7-2; length: 15; CDR3: CASSFTGLLDNEQFF; DNA: TGTGCCAGCAGCTTTACAGGGTTGTTAGACAATGAGCAGTTCTTC
size: few; J: TRBJ2-5; D: .; V: TRBV10-1; length: 13; CDR3: CASSRTVQETQYF; DNA: TGCGCCAGCAGCAGGACAGTACAAGAGACCCAGTACTTC
size: .; J: TRBJ2-7; D: .; V: TRBV10-3; length: 13; CDR3: CAISGTGGYEQYF; DNA: TGTGCCATCAGTGGTACAGGAGGCTACGAGCAGTACTTC
size: .; J: TRBJ1-3; D: .; V: TRBV4-1; length: 15; CDR3: CASSPLAGTGNTIYF; DNA: TGCGCCAGCAGCCCCCTGGCAGGGACTGGAAACACCATATATTTT
size: .; J: TRBJ2-1; D: TRBD2; V: TRBV7-7; length: 15; CDR3: CASSLGLAGVNEQFF; DNA: TGTGCCAGCAGCTTAGGGCTAGCGGGGGTCAATGAGCAGTTCTTC
size: .; J: TRBJ1-3; D: TRBD1; V: TRBV4-1; length: 17; CDR3: CASSQAIQGRRGNTIYF; DNA: TGCGCCAGCAGCCAAGCAATACAGGGGCGTCGTGGAAACACCATATATTTT
size: few; J: TRBJ1-1; D: .; V: TRBV30; length: 13; CDR3: CAWIRSRGTEAFF; DNA: TGTGCCTGGATCCGGTCCCGGGGAACTGAAGCTTTCTTT
size: .; J: TRBJ2-1; D: .; V: TRBV7-3; length: 15; CDR3: CASSVSRTSYNEQFF; DNA: TGTGCCAGCAGCGTCAGCAGGACCTCCTACAATGAGCAGTTCTTC
size: few; J: TRBJ2-5; D: .; V: TRBV6-6; length: 14; CDR3: CASSPAGNQETQYF; DNA: TGTGCCAGCAGTCCCGCGGGGAATCAAGAGACCCAGTACTTC
size: .; J: TRBJ2-3; D: TRBD2; V: TRBV30; length: 14; CDR3: CAWSRAGVPDTQYF; DNA: TGTGCCTGGAGTCGAGCGGGAGTACCAGATACGCAGTATTTT
size: .; J: TRBJ1-4; D: TRBD1; V: TRBV7-6; length: 16; CDR3: CASSLVPQGAGEKLFF; DNA: TGTGCCAGCAGCTTAGTCCCACAGGGGGCGGGAGAAAAACTGTTTTTT
size: many; J: TRBJ1-2; D: TRBD1; V: TRBV6-1; length: 15; CDR3: CASSEGWGQPPGYTF; DNA: TGTGCCAGCAGTGAAGGGTGGGGACAGCCCCCCGGCTACACCTTC
size: few; J: TRBJ2-7; D: .; V: TRBV6-1; length: 13; CDR3: CASISEGGGEQYF; DNA: TGTGCCAGCATCTCTGAGGGAGGGGGCGAGCAGTACTTC
size: .; J: TRBJ2-2; D: .; V: TRBV4-1; length: 16; CDR3: CASSLQRTANTGELFF; DNA: TGCGCCAGCAGCCTCCAGAGGACAGCTAACACCGGGGAGCTGTTTTTT
size: .; J: TRBJ2-7; D: .; V: TRBV28; length: 13; CDR3: CASSRRHPYEQYF; DNA: TGTGCCAGCAGTCGTAGACATCCCTACGAGCAGTACTTC
size: .; J: TRBJ2-3; D: TRBD1; V: TRBV6-1; length: 15; CDR3: CASSLRDSGTDTQYF; DNA: TGTGCCAGCAGCCTCCGGGACAGCGGCACAGATACGCAGTATTTT
size: .; J: TRBJ1-5; D: .; V: TRBV7-8; length: 15; CDR3: CASSLGGRAVEPQHF; DNA: TGTGCCAGCAGCTTAGGGGGCAGGGCAGTGGAGCCCCAGCATTTT
size: .; J: TRBJ2-3; D: .; V: TRBV9; length: 16; CDR3: CASSVGLAPSTDTQYF; DNA: TGTGCCAGCAGCGTAGGGCTAGCACCTAGCACAGATACGCAGTATTTT
size: .; J: TRBJ2-3; D: .; V: TRBV21-1; length: 17; CDR3: CASRHNGLAGEADTQYF; DNA: TGTGCCAGCAGGCACAACGGGCTAGCGGGAGAGGCTGATACGCAGTATTTT
size: once; J: TRBJ1-2; D: .; V: TRBV5-5; length: 12; CDR3: CASSLDPYGYTF; DNA: TGTGCCAGCAGCTTGGACCCCTATGGCTACACCTTC
size: .; J: TRBJ2-6; D: TRBD2; V: TRBV7-9; length: 19; CDR3: CASSPFRGGPTTGANVLTF; DNA: TGTGCCAGCAGCCCCTTTCGGGGAGGGCCTACGACTGGGGCCAACGTCCTGACTTTC
size: .; J: TRBJ1-4; D: .; V: TRBV21-1; length: 15; CDR3: CASSKGGRVFEKLFF; DNA: TGTGCCAGCAGCAAAGGGGGCAGGGTTTTCGAAAAACTGTTTTTT
size: .; J: TRBJ1-2; D: .; V: TRBV28; length: 12; CDR3: CASSVGSVGYTF; DNA: TGTGCCAGCAGTGTCGGGTCAGTTGGCTACACCTTC
size: few; J: TRBJ2-2; D: .; V: TRBV30; length: 12; CDR3: CAWSYGSGELFF; DNA: TGTGCCTGGAGCTACGGGTCCGGGGAGCTGTTTTTT
size: .; J: TRBJ1-5; D: .; V: TRBV2; length: 16; CDR3: CASSDDGGYSNQPQHF; DNA: TGTGCCAGCAGTGATGATGGGGGCTATAGCAATCAGCCCCAGCATTTT
size: .; J: TRBJ2-3; D: .; V: TRBV7-9; length: 16; CDR3: CASSLAGGSRTDTQYF; DNA: TGTGCCAGCAGCTTAGCAGGCGGCAGTCGCACAGATACGCAGTATTTT
size: .; J: TRBJ2-3; D: .; V: TRBV4-2; length: 13; CDR3: CASSQDHADTQYF; DNA: TGTGCCAGCAGCCAAGATCATGCAGATACGCAGTATTTT
size: .; J: TRBJ2-1; D: TRBD1; V: TRBV28; length: 16; CDR3: CASSLPRFEGANEQFF; DNA: TGTGCCAGCAGTTTACCTCGGTTTGAGGGGGCTAATGAGCAGTTCTTC
size: .; J: TRBJ1-3; D: .; V: TRBV7-2; length: 15; CDR3: CASSLTRNSGNTIYF; DNA: TGTGCCAGCAGTTTGACCAGGAACTCTGGAAACACCATATATTTT
size: .; J: TRBJ2-5; D: .; V: TRBV18; length: 13; CDR3: CASSPATQETQYF; DNA: TGTGCCAGCTCACCAGCGACCCAAGAGACCCAGTACTTC